This is a list of T cell receptor beta chains from one sample in a study of metastatic and nonmetastatic thyroid tumors. MiXCR was used by TCRdb to re-call the PCR reads. This table has approximately 37,000 clones, about 16% appearing once. Specimen: blood. Receptors originate from a female donor with papillary thyroid cancer or a benign thyroid nodule (not recorded which). Some clones in this sample may be carry-over from other donors' samples. Each CDR3 is given with its conserved first and last residue. The D gene is left open where the match is weak. Clone size is stated in some rows and not others, as once, few, many or a class when expanded.

>TRBD2|TRBV9|TRBJ2-1|once
CASSVGGFSNDQFF
TGTGCCAGCAGCGTGGGGGGGTTCAGTAATGATCAGTTCTTC
>-|TRBV7-9|TRBJ2-7|-
CASSLGSGEQYF
TGTGCCAGCAGCTTAGGTTCCGGCGAGCAGTACTTC
>-|TRBV5-5|TRBJ2-1|many
CASSLVPNSYNEQFF
TGTGCCAGCAGCTTGGTCCCTAATTCCTACAATGAGCAGTTCTTC
>TRBD1|TRBV9|TRBJ1-1|many
CASSADREGVNTEAFF
TGTGCCAGCAGCGCGGACAGGGAGGGCGTGAACACTGAAGCTTTCTTT
>TRBD1|TRBV5-1|TRBJ1-2|-
CASSRSGTGEYGYTF
TGCGCCAGCAGCCGTTCCGGGACAGGGGAGTATGGCTACACCTTC
>-|TRBV20-1|TRBJ2-2|many
CSAREVTANTGELFF
TGCAGTGCTAGAGAGGTGACAGCGAACACCGGGGAGCTGTTTTTT
>-|TRBV6-2/TRBV6-3|TRBJ2-2|many
CASSYSIERTGELFF
TGTGCCAGCAGTTACTCGATCGAGCGCACCGGGGAGCTGTTTTTT
>TRBD1|TRBV14|TRBJ2-5|-
CASIHRDRGSGETQYF
TGTGCCAGCATCCACAGGGACAGGGGCTCTGGAGAGACCCAGTACTTC
>-|TRBV18|TRBJ2-1|many
CASSPPVLSGNEQFF
TGTGCCAGCTCACCACCGGTGCTTTCCGGGAATGAGCAGTTCTTC
>TRBD1|TRBV25-1|TRBJ2-5|-
CASSEYIGQGRQETQYF
TGTGCCAGCAGTGAATACATTGGACAGGGGAGGCAAGAGACGCAGTACTTC
>-|TRBV11-2|TRBJ1-1|-
CASSLDRGDLTINTEAFF
TGTGCCAGCAGCTTAGATCGTGGGGATCTGACCATAAACACTGAAGCTTTCTTT
>TRBD1|TRBV6-1|TRBJ1-2|many
CASSNGQGYGYTF
TGTGCCAGCAGTAATGGACAGGGGTATGGCTACACCTTC
>TRBD1|TRBV4-1|TRBJ2-1|many
CASSHWTGRDNEQFF
TGCGCCAGCAGCCATTGGACAGGGAGAGATAATGAGCAGTTCTTC
>TRBD1|TRBV12-5|TRBJ2-7|few
CASGWVDRVSYEQYF
TGTGCTAGTGGTTGGGTTGACAGGGTCTCCTATGAGCAGTACTTC
>TRBD1|TRBV7-8|TRBJ1-5|-
CASSPLTGYQPQHF
TGTGCCAGCAGCCCTCTGACAGGGTATCAGCCCCAGCATTTT
>-|TRBV10-2|TRBJ2-1|many
CASVDPFVLGEQFF
TGCGCCAGCGTGGACCCCTTCGTTTTGGGTGAGCAGTTCTTC
>TRBD2|TRBV2|TRBJ2-3|many
CASRASGRGDTQYF
TGTGCCAGCAGGGCTAGCGGGAGAGGGGATACGCAGTATTTT
>-|TRBV6-2/TRBV6-3|TRBJ1-1|-
CASTAPGQNRMNTEAFF
TGTGCCAGCACAGCTCCGGGGCAGAACCGGATGAACACTGAAGCTTTCTTT
>TRBD2|TRBV20-1|TRBJ2-5|-
CSARDRKLVGTSGRETQYF
TGCAGTGCTAGAGATCGTAAGCTCGTGGGGACTAGCGGGAGAGAGACCCAGTACTTC
>-|TRBV18|TRBJ2-4|few
CASSPSHLAKNIQYF
TGTGCCAGCTCACCCAGCCACTTAGCCAAAAACATTCAGTACTTC
>-|TRBV28|TRBJ2-7|-
CASSPGAAGREQYF
TGTGCGAGCAGCCCGGGGGCGGCTGGCCGAGAGCAGTACTTC
>-|TRBV2|TRBJ1-1|many
CASSETALGAEAFF
TGTGCCAGCAGTGAGACGGCCTTGGGGGCTGAAGCTTTCTTT
>-|TRBV28|TRBJ1-1|many
CASRPRRDGLTEAFF
TGTGCCAGCAGGCCGCGTAGGGACGGTCTCACTGAAGCTTTCTTT
>-|TRBV11-1|TRBJ2-2|-
CASSLGPTCANNGELFF
TGTGCCAGCAGCTTGGGTCCGACTTGCGCTAACAACGGGGAGCTGTTTTTT
>-|TRBV11-2|TRBJ1-1|many
CASSLGGVTEAFF
TGTGCCAGCAGCTTAGGTGGGGTCACTGAAGCTTTCTTT
>-|TRBV7-8|TRBJ2-1|many
CASSSSYYNEQFF
TGTGCCAGCAGCTCCTCGTACTACAATGAGCAGTTCTTC
>-|TRBV7-2|TRBJ2-2|many
CASSYGPGNTGELFF
TGTGCCAGCAGCTATGGACCAGGGAACACCGGGGAGCTGTTTTTT
>-|TRBV2|TRBJ2-7|medium-sized
CASMGGGRNEQYF
TGTGCCAGCATGGGAGGGGGGAGGAACGAGCAGTACTTC
>-|TRBV11-2|TRBJ2-5|many
CASSSGSTGETQYF
TGTGCCAGCAGCTCGGGATCCACGGGGGAGACCCAGTACTTC
>TRBD1|TRBV7-3|TRBJ2-1|many
CASSASGDRGANEQFF
TGTGCCAGCAGCGCATCCGGCGACAGGGGTGCCAATGAGCAGTTCTTC
>TRBD1|TRBV5-4|TRBJ1-1|-
CASSLGQGVTEAFF
TGTGCCAGCAGCTTGGGACAGGGAGTCACTGAAGCTTTCTTT
>TRBD1|TRBV19|TRBJ2-7|many
CASSITGDYEQYF
TGTGCCAGTAGTATAACAGGGGACTACGAGCAGTACTTC
>TRBD1|TRBV2|TRBJ1-1|many
CASRTLAGGNTEAFF
TGTGCCAGCAGAACTTTGGCAGGGGGGAACACTGAAGCTTTCTTT
>-|TRBV11-3|TRBJ1-4|-
CASSSRGINPGENEKLFF
TGTGCCAGCAGCTCGAGGGGTATTAATCCGGGGGAGAATGAAAAACTGTTTTTT
>TRBD1|TRBV20-1|TRBJ1-5|-
CSARVGGSGNQRQHF
TGCAGTGCTAGAGTAGGGGGCTCAGGCAATCAGCGCCAGCATTTT
>TRBD2|TRBV4-1|TRBJ2-1|many
CASSQDAGAYNEQFF
TGCGCCAGCAGCCAAGACGCGGGGGCCTACAATGAGCAGTTCTTC
>-|TRBV6-2/TRBV6-3|TRBJ1-4|-
CASSLQGAREKLFF
TGTGCCAGCAGCCTACAGGGAGCTCGGGAAAAACTGTTTTTT
>-|TRBV11-2|TRBJ1-1|-
CASSYIDSWNTEAFF
TGTGCCAGCAGCTATATCGACTCCTGGAACACTGAAGCTTTCTTT
>-|TRBV18|TRBJ2-7|few
CASSSQYEQYF
TGTGCCAGCTCATCACAGTACGAGCAGTACTTC
>-|TRBV20-1|TRBJ2-3|few
CSAAASGTDTQYF
TGCAGTGCGGCGGCTAGCGGCACAGATACGCAGTATTTT
>-|TRBV3-1|TRBJ2-2|many
CASSSQQLSGELFF
TGTGCCAGCAGCTCCCAACAGCTTTCCGGGGAGCTGTTTTTT
>-|TRBV20-1|TRBJ2-7|few
CSGAEGVAYEQYF
TGCAGTGGCGCTGAAGGTGTTGCCTACGAGCAGTACTTC
>-|TRBV7-6|TRBJ2-5|-
CAGSWSWRETQYF
TGTGCCGGCAGCTGGAGCTGGAGAGAGACCCAGTACTTC